This T cell receptor beta chain was retrieved from a study of T cell clonality in common variable immunodeficiency. Whole-study results and caveats: Compared with controls, CVID subjects had fewer shared TCRbeta clones. Links between repertoire features and CVID complications were heterogeneity-limited. In common variable immunodeficiency, TCR beta chains reportedly carried fewer deletions and N-nucleotide insertions. CVID subjects had higher TCRbeta clonality than healthy controls, most marked in about a third.

The germline V gene encodes CDR1 SQVTM and CDR2 ANQGSEA. There are 12 residues in the CDR3. V was cut by 0 bases and J by 6 bases, with 6 bases left in between. This clone was recorded many times. Its antigen is as yet unknown. Read data end 3 residues before the CDR3 end; the end is taken from the germline J gene. The data were produced by immunoSEQ multiplex PCR, yet TCRdb's version contains in-frame clones alone and is incomplete. The sample has some 60,000 clones, none seen only once. Sequencing was done on a sample of peripheral blood mononuclear cells. The clonotype comes from a person aged 18 to 75 in good health. The chain couples TRBV29-1 to TRBJ2-1; tentative D call: TRBD1 (5 bases). Incomplete CDR3 DNA: TGCAGCGTTGAAGAGACAGCCAATGAG. The encoded protein is CSVEETANE. The CDR3, in full, reads CSVEETANEQFF.